This T cell receptor (beta chain) was documented in a study of vaccination and CD4 T cells after COVID-19. About the research overall: The convalescents included six males and four females, and among them two were Hispanic while seven were Caucasian. Stimuli were overlapping spike peptide pools of SARS-CoV-2 and three common cold coronaviruses (HCoV-NL63, HCoV-OC43, HCoV-229E).

Described treatment: approximately 9-day PBMC culture with coronavirus spike peptide pools or control peptides (ViraFEST assay). ViraFEST used peptide pools to expand antigen-specific T cells, then sequenced TCRs. Sequencing of cultured CD4+ T cell DNA used the Oncomine TCR Beta short-read assay. In this case, cultured CD4+ T cells provided the extracted genomic DNA. TCRdb passed the PCR reads through MiXCR, listing each CDR3 protein once. The repertoire holds some 15,000 distinct CDR3 sequences, with 20% to 30% as singletons. The J segment lost 6 bases and the V segment lost 7 bases, leaving 9 bases of the junction unmatched. The germline V gene encodes CDR1 SEHNR and CDR2 FQNEAQ (reference sequence). CDR3 size: 14 residues. In regard to this clonotype: Its specificity is unknown.

The chain joins TRBV7-9 to TRBJ2-5; 9 nucleotides line up with TRBD1. This TCR derives from a human donor who had recovered from COVID-19. Sample: CD4+ T cells from blood, cultured in vitro, taken after SARS-CoV-2 vaccination. DNA for the CDR3: TGTGCCAGCACGCAGGGACAGGGCGGGCAGACCCAGTACTTC. It is translated as CASTQGQGGQTQYF.